Sequencing of this T cell receptor beta chain was carried out in a study of T cells in Graves' hyperthyroidism and ophthalmopathy. Hyperthyroidism, newly diagnosed and lasting under 2 months, affected patients aged 18 to 65. The V and J ends lost 4 bases and 3 bases, in that order; junction bases with no gene match: 11. Per germline, CDR1 ENHRY and CDR2 SYGVKD. This CDR3 has 16 amino acids. The source material, RNA transcripts, was used to amplify TCR beta CDR3 regions. First-round RT-PCR of the TCR CDR3 relied on the HTBI primer set. A single record per CDR3 protein comes from TCRdb applying MiXCR to the multiplex PCR reads. Of just under 750,000 distinct CDR3 sequences listed, roughly a third are singletons. This clonotype was found many times.

Input material: blood. The receptor was derived from a woman aged 40-49 years with Graves' hyperthyroidism. The V call is TRBV10-3, the J call TRBJ2-7; 8 nucleotides align to TRBD2. The CDR3 coding sequence is TGTGCCATCAGTGGCCGGGGGGGAGCGTCCGGCTACGAGCAGTACTTC. Translated: CAISGRGGASGYEQYF.